This entry describes one T cell receptor beta chain. Its antigen is unidentified. These data belong to a study of metastatic and nonmetastatic thyroid tumors. Findings and caveats of the study: Malignant thyroid tumors reportedly had TCR beta diversity that was significantly higher than in benign nodules, in blood and tumor.

The V gene end was trimmed by 2 bases and the J gene end by 5 bases; junction bases not matched to a gene: 3. CDR3 size: 14 residues. Germline V gene data show CDR1 as MNHEY and CDR2 as SVGEGT. Via MiXCR, TCRdb re-called the PCR reads. The table shows tens of thousands of clones, with 15% to 18% occurring only once. The entire patient cohort was treatment-naive prior to thyroid surgery. This chain links TRBV6-2 or TRBV6-3 with TRBJ2-7; TRBD2 matches 10 bases. The source is a female donor with papillary thyroid cancer or a benign thyroid nodule (not recorded which). Some clones in this sample may be carry-over from other donors' samples. Sequencing used blood. The CDR3 bases are TGTGCCAGCAGTTACGCTAGCGGGAGCAACGAGCAGTACTTC. This sequence encodes CASSYASGSNEQYF.